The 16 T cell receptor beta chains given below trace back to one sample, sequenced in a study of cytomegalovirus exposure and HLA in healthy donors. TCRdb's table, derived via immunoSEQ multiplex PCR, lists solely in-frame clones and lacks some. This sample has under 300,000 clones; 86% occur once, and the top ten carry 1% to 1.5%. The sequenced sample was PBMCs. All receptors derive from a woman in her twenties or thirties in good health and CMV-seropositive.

The CDR3 nucleotides are TGTGCCAGCAGCTTAGGGGCAGGGGTGGATGAAAAACTGTTTTTT. This translates into CASSLGAGVDEKLFF. The chain combines TRBV7-9 with TRBJ1-4; possibly TRBD1 for D (6 bases). Trimming stripped 1 base from V and 6 bases from J, with 12 bases between. Germline V CDR1 and CDR2: SEHNR, FQNEAQ (reference sequence). The CDR3 contains 15 residues.

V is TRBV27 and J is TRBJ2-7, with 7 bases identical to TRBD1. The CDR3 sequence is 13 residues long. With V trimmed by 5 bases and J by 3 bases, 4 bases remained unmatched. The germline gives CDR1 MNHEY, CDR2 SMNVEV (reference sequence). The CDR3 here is CASSTRQGYEQYF. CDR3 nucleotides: TGTGCCAGCAGTACAAGACAGGGCTACGAGCAGTACTTC.

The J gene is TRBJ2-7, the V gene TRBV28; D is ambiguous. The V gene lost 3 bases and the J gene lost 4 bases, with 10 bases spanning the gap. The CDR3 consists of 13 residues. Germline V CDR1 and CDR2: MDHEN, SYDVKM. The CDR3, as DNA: TGTGCCAGCAGTTTCGCCCAGATATACGAGCAGTACTTC. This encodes CASSFAQIYEQYF.

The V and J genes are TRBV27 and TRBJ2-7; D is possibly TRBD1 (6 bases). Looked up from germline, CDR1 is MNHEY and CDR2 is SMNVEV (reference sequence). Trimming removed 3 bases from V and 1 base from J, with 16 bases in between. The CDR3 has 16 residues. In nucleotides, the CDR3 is TGTGCCAGCAGTTTTTCGGACAGCCTGGGGTCCTACGAGCAGTACTTC. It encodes CASSFSDSLGSYEQYF.

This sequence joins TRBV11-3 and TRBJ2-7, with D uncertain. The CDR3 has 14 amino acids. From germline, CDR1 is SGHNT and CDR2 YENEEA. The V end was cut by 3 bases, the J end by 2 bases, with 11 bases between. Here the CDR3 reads CASSFGQVTYEQYF. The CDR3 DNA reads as TGTGCCAGCAGCTTCGGCCAGGTGACCTACGAGCAGTACTTC. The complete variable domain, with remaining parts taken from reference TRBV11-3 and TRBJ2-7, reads EAGVVQSPRYKIIEKKQPVAFWCNPISGHNTLYWYLQNLGQGPELLIRYENEEAVDDSQLPKDRFSAERLKGVDSTLKIQPAELGDSAVYLCASSFGQVTYEQYFGPGTRLTVT.

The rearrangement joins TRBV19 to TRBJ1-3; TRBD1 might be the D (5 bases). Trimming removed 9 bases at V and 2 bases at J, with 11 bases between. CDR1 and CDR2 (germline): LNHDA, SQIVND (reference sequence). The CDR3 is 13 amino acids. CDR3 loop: CARAQGTGNTIYF. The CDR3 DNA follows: TGTGCCAGAGCCCAGGGAACTGGAAACACCATATATTTT.

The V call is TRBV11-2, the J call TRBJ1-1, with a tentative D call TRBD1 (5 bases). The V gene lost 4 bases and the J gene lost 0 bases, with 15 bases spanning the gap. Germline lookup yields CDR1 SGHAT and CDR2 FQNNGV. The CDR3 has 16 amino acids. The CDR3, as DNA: TGTGCCAGCAGCTACCCAGGGTTCGATATGAACACTGAAGCTTTCTTT. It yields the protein CASSYPGFDMNTEAFF.

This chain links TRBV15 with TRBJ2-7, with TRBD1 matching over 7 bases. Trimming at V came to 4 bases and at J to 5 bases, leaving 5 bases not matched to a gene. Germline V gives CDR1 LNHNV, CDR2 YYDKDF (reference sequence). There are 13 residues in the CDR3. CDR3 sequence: CATSKDRVNEQYF. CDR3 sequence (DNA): TGTGCCACCAGCAAAGACAGGGTCAACGAGCAGTACTTC.

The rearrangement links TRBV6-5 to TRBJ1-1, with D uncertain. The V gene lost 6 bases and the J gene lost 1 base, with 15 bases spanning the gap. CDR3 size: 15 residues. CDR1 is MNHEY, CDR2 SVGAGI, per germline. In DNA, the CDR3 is TGTGCCAGCAGACTCCAATTCGAGGGGAACACTGAAGCTTTCTTT. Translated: CASRLQFEGNTEAFF.

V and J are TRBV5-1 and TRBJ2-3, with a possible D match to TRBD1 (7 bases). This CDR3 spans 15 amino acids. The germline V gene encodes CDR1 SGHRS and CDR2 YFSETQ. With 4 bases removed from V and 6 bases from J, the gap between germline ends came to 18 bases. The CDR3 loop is CASSVTGSAGDTQYF. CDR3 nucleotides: TGCGCCAGCAGCGTGACAGGGAGTGCGGGGGATACGCAGTATTTT. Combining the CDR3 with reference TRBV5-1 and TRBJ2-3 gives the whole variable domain KAGVTQTPRYLIKTRGQQVTLSCSPISGHRSVSWYQQTPGQGLQFLFEYFSETQRNKGNFPGRFSGRQFSNSRSEMNVSTLELGDSALYLCASSVTGSAGDTQYFGPGTRLTVL.

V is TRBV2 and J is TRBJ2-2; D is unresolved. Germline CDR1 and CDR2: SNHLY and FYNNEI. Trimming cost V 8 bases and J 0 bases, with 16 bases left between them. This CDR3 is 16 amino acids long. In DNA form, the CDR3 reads TGTGCCAGCTCTAGAGGCGTCCAGCCGAACACCGGGGAGCTGTTTTTT. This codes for CASSRGVQPNTGELFF.

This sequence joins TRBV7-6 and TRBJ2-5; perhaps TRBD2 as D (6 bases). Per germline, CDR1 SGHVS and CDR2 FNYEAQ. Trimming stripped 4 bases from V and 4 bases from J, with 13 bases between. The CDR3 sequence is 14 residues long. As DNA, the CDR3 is TGTGCCAGCAGCTGGGACGGGGGAGTAGAGACCCAGTACTTC. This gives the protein CASSWDGGVETQYF.

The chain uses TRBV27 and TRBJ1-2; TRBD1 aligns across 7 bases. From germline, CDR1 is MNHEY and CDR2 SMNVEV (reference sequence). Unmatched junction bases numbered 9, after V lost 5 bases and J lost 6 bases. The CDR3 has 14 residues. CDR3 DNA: TGTGCCAGCAGTCCTCAGGGGGGTTGGAATGGCTACACCTTC. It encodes CASSPQGGWNGYTF.

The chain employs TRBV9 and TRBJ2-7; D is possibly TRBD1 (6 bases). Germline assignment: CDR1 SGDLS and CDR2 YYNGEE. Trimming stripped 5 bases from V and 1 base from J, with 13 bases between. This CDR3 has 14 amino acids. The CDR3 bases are TGTGCCAGCAGTGCAACGGGACAATCCTACGAGCAGTACTTC. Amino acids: CASSATGQSYEQYF.

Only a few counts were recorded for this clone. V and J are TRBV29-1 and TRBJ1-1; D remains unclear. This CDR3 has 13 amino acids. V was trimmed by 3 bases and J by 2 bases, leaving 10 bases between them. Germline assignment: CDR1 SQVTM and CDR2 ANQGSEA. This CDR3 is CSVDAQFNTEAFF. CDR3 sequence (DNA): TGCAGCGTTGACGCACAGTTCAACACTGAAGCTTTCTTT. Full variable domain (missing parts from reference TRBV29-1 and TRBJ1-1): SAVISQKPSRDICQRGTSLTIQCQVDSQVTMMFWYRQQPGQSLTLIATANQGSEATYESGFVIDKFPISRPNLTFSTLTVSNMSPEDSSIYLCSVDAQFNTEAFFGQGTRLTVV.

The CDR3 DNA is TGTGCCAGCAGTGCGACTCGACAGGGGGCAACTGGCTACACCTTC. This translates into CASSATRQGATGYTF. J is TRBJ1-2 and V is TRBV6-1; 10 positions match TRBD1. The CDR3 is 15 residues long. Germline CDR1 is MNHNS and CDR2 is SASEGT. J lost 7 bases, V lost 4 bases, and 9 bases had no gene match.